A selection of T cell receptor beta chains follows, all from one sample in a study of OX40 agonist ivuxolimab in advanced cancers. Assay used: immunoSEQ multiplex PCR; TCRdb lists only in-frame clones, some missing. This table has 72,000 or so clones, 84% appearing once. Sequenced here: CD4+ or CD8+ T cells sorted from blood, sampled in a trial of the OX40 agonist ivuxolimab. The receptor set was obtained from an adult with an advanced solid tumor such as melanoma, head and neck, liver or kidney cancer. Each CDR3 is given with its conserved first and last residue. Each record gives: V gene, J gene, D gene, clone size, CDR3 protein, CDR3 DNA. The D gene is left open where the match is weak. Not all rows give a size; the values are once, few, many and, for expanded clones, a class.

>TRBV6-5|TRBJ2-2|TRBD2|NA
CASSRGDTGELFF
TGTGCCAGCAGTCGGGGGGACACCGGGGAGCTGTTTTTT
>TRBV19|TRBJ1-5|NA|NA
CASSMFTYSNQPQHF
TGTGCCAGTAGTATGTTCACTTATAGCAATCAGCCCCAGCATTTT
>TRBV7-7|TRBJ2-7|NA|once
CASSRDSGYEQYF
TGTGCCAGCAGCCGGGACTCCGGATACGAGCAGTACTTC
>TRBV6-5|TRBJ1-1|NA|once
CASTPRGFGTEAFF
TGTGCCAGCACTCCTAGAGGGTTCGGCACTGAAGCTTTCTTT
>TRBV5-6|TRBJ1-4|NA|NA
CASSLWGTALEKLFF
TGTGCCAGCAGCTTGTGGGGGACCGCGTTGGAAAAACTGTTTTTT
>TRBV7-2|TRBJ1-6|NA|NA
CASSLDSSYNSPLHF
TGTGCCAGCAGCTTAGATAGCTCCTATAATTCACCCCTCCACTTT
>TRBV28|TRBJ2-3|NA|NA
CASGDTDTQYF
TGTGCCAGCGGAGACACAGATACGCAGTATTTT
>TRBV6-5|TRBJ2-7|NA|NA
CASSFRYEQYF
TGTGCCAGCAGTTTTCGGTACGAGCAGTACTTC
>TRBV6-1|TRBJ1-2|NA|once
CASSEALGQTLDGYTF
TGTGCCAGCAGTGAAGCGCTCGGTCAGACTCTCGATGGCTACACCTTC
>TRBV28|TRBJ1-2|NA|NA
CASSPNPNYGYTF
TGTGCCAGCAGTCCAAACCCGAACTATGGCTACACCTTC
>TRBV15|TRBJ2-1|NA|NA
CATSIGSSGEQFF
TGTGCCACCAGCATCGGTTCTAGTGGTGAGCAGTTCTTC
>TRBV7-2|TRBJ1-2|TRBD1|NA
CASSLGQGEGYGYTF
TGTGCCAGCAGCTTAGGACAGGGGGAGGGGTATGGCTACACCTTC
>TRBV5-8|TRBJ2-7|TRBD2|NA
CASSIRGGEQYF
TGTGCCAGCAGCATACGGGGGGGCGAGCAGTACTTC
>TRBV6-5|TRBJ1-2|NA|NA
CASSYREGSGYTF
TGTGCCAGCAGTTACCGCGAGGGATCTGGCTACACCTTC
>TRBV2|TRBJ1-1|NA|NA
CASRRTLDTEAFF
TGTGCCAGCAGGCGGACTCTCGACACTGAAGCTTTCTTT